This T cell receptor (beta chain) was captured by sequencing in a study of blood T cell repertoires in COVID-19. About the study: Samples taken during acute and convalescent COVID-19 were collected in the United States, Italy and Spain. T cells, B-cell-depleted T cells, or PBMCs supplied cDNA or gDNA.

The CDR3 has 16 residues. V lost 1 base and J lost 5, with 18 bases in between. Germline CDR1 reads SGHDT; CDR2 reads YYEEEE. Authors' analysis steps: Estimation of nucleated cell counts relied on the amplification of reference gene primers. TCRdb keeps only in-frame clones here, not all; method: immunoSEQ multiplex PCR. V, J and clone size are those of that table, while D and trimming were read from the DNA. This sample has 95,000 to 150,000 clones, with about three quarters found just once. Sequenced input: peripheral blood. The sequence derives from a human donor with acute or convalescent COVID-19. The donor label of this sample is uncertain. The J gene is TRBJ1-1, the V gene TRBV5-6; possibly TRBD1 for D (6 bases). In nucleotides, the CDR3 is TGTGCCAGCAGCTTGAGGATAACAGGGCGAGGGACTGAAGCTTTCTTT. Protein product: CASSLRITGRGTEAFF.